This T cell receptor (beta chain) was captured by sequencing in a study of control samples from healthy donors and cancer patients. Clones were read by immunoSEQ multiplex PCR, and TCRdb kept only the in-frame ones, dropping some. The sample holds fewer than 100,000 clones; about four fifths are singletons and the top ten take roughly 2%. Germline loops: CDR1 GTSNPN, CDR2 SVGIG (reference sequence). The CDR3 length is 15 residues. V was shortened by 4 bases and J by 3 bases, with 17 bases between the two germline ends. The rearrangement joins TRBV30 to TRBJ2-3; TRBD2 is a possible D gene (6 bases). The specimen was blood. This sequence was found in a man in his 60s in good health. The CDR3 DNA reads TGTGCCTGGATAAATGAGGAGGGTGGGACAGATACGCAGTATTTT. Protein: CAWINEEGGTDTQYF.